The 5 T cell receptor beta chains below were found in one sample sequenced in a study of T-cell memory formation after mild COVID-19. TCRdb re-derived calls from the 5' RACE reads in MiXCR, one entry per CDR3 protein. The top ten hold over 40% of the sample, which has more than 75,000 distinct CDR3 sequences, approximately 25% seen once. Sequencing was done on a sample of PBMCs or a T cell subset sorted from them (not recorded which). The receptors derive from a man younger than 35 who had mild COVID-19 (a few samples of this study predate the infection). Cell type and time point are not known.

The chain uses TRBV18 and TRBJ2-5; tentatively, D is TRBD2 (5 bases). The CDR3 is 14 amino acids. Deletions cut 3 bases from V and 3 bases from J, with 11 bases between. Germline CDR1 KGHSH, CDR2 LQKENI. CDR3 in amino acids: CASSPRLAEETQYF. CDR3 sequence (DNA): TGTGCCAGCTCACCGCGGCTAGCTGAAGAGACCCAGTACTTC.

The V gene is TRBV7-2, the J gene TRBJ1-3; the D is unclear. The germline V gene encodes CDR1 SGHTA and CDR2 FQGNSA. Deletions cut 3 bases from V and 0 bases from J, with 9 bases between. The CDR3 spans 15 residues. DNA of the CDR3: TGTGCCAGCAGCTTCCTGGACTTCTCTGGAAACACCATATATTTT. It yields the protein CASSFLDFSGNTIYF.

V and J are TRBV7-9 and TRBJ1-1; D not certain. CDR1 and CDR2 (germline): SEHNR, FQNEAQ (reference sequence). The V and J ends lost 5 bases and 5 bases respectively, with 15 bases between them. This CDR3 comprises 14 residues. The CDR3 nucleotides read TGTGCCAGCAGCCAGACTGGGTTGGGGACTGAAGCTTTCTTT. Translation gives CASSQTGLGTEAFF.

This clonotype was counted many times. The J gene is TRBJ2-3, the V gene TRBV6-2 or TRBV6-3; 8 bases agree with TRBD2. Germline V gene data show CDR1 as MNHEY and CDR2 as SVGEGT. The CDR3 is 12 amino acids. V shed 4 bases and J 10 bases; nucleotides not matched to a gene: 4. The CDR3, as DNA: TGTGCCAGCAGTTCCAGCGGGGGCCCGCAGTATTTT. Protein product: CASSSSGGPQYF.

This clonotype was counted a few times. The J gene is TRBJ2-7, the V gene TRBV27, with D tentatively TRBD2 (6 bases). CDR1 and CDR2 (germline): MNHEY, SMNVEV (reference sequence). Trimming left V 5 bases short and J 5 bases short, with 13 bases between. This CDR3 region has 13 residues. As DNA, the CDR3 is TGTGCCAGCAGTCTAGGACTAAGTGACGAGCAGTACTTC. Translation: CASSLGLSDEQYF.